The 2 T cell receptor beta chains listed next were all sequenced from one sample in a study of shared clonotypes between healthy human individuals. Positive CCR7 selection of CD45RO-negative cells yielded the naive CD8 cells, and terminally differentiated effector memory CD45RA+ cells were excluded. Some clones are missing from TCRdb's copy, which holds only in-frame ones; the method was immunoSEQ multiplex PCR. The data contain 1.5 million to 2.5 million clones, approximately 94% of them singletons. Sequencing input: naive CD8+ T cells sorted from blood. The receptors shown here come from a man aged 18 to 29 in good health.

The rearrangement uses TRBV7-3 and TRBJ2-7; D possibly corresponds to TRBD1 (5 bases). The CDR3 is 17 amino acids. With 0 bases removed from V and 0 bases from J, the gap between germline ends came to 15 bases. Germline V gene lookup returns CDR1 SGHTA and CDR2 FQGTGA. The CDR3 loop is CASSLTGALFSSYEQYF. As DNA, the CDR3 is TGTGCCAGCAGCTTAACAGGGGCCCTTTTTAGCTCCTACGAGCAGTACTTC.

The V gene is TRBV6-5, the J gene TRBJ2-3; D possibly uses TRBD1 or TRBD2 (5 bases each). CDR1 is MNHEY and CDR2 is SVGAGI in the germline V gene. The CDR3 contains 15 residues. The V gene lost 4 bases and the J gene lost 2 bases, with 13 bases spanning the gap. The CDR3 coding sequence is TGTGCCAGCAGTTGGGGGTCTCCCTTCACAGATACGCAGTATTTT. This translates into CASSWGSPFTDTQYF.